This T cell receptor (beta chain) appears in the sequencing data of a study of response to subunit inactivated influenza vaccine (dated by TCRdb to 2016 to 2019). Regarding the complete study: Deep quantitative T cell receptor repertoire profiling was used in the study to track responses to a trivalent subunit inactivated influenza vaccine. Findings and caveats that apply to the study as a whole: It was suggested by the authors that each seasonal influenza vaccination may recruit only a limited number of new T cells.

Receptor amplification or capture employed RT-PCR. Data came from an Illumina HiSeq 2500. TCRdb ran its own pipeline on the public reads, namely fastp trimming at Q25 and MiXCR clone calling, and kept in-frame beta chains. All rows with the same CDR3 protein become a single entry with the most common DNA and genes. Within this sample are about 160,000 distinct CDR3 sequences, with about 11% of them counted one time only. Approximately 13% of the sample rests with the top ten. The germline ends are 7 bases apart after V is trimmed by 6 bases and J by 2 bases. CDR3 length: 12 amino acids, cysteine to phenylalanine. Just the 36-base CDR3 DNA is kept, in frame starting at base 1. From the germline V gene (reference sequence), CDR1 is MNHNY and CDR2 is SVGAGI. This clonotype was detected a few times. Its antigen has not been determined. Base qualities are missing; no much larger clone stands one base away.

What the time point label conveys for this sample: 45 days after influenza vaccine administration. This specimen was non-naive T cells sorted from PBMCs, taken 40 to 50 days after vaccination. What the cell subset or site label conveys for this sample: memory T cell fraction. The V gene is TRBV6-6 and the J gene is TRBJ2-5; the D gene cannot be named for sure. This receptor was identified in a man aged 45-60 years who received an inactivated influenza vaccine. Donor details come from another sample of the same person, matched by shared clones. This receptor has the CDR3 CASRAVQETQYF. The nucleotides read TGTGCCAGCAGAGCCGTACAAGAGACCCAGTACTTC.